This is a list of T cell receptor beta chains from one sample in a study of cytomegalovirus exposure and HLA in healthy donors. This table comes from immunoSEQ multiplex PCR, and its TCRdb copy is limited to in-frame clones, with some not included. The sample records roughly 200,000 clones, about 89% being singletons. The sample was PBMCs. The receptors derive from a man aged 25 to 40 in good health and CMV-seropositive. CDR3s include the opening cysteine and the closing phenylalanine or tryptophan. A D gene is named only where the DNA matches it firmly. The listing skips clone size in some rows; elsewhere it reads once, few, many or a size class.

V,size,D,J,DNA,CDR3
TRBV7-2,.,TRBD2,TRBJ2-3,TGTGCCAGCAGCTGGGTGAGCGGGAGGCACACAGATACGCAGTATTTT,CASSWVSGRHTDTQYF
TRBV28,.,.,TRBJ2-3,TGTGCCAGCAGCCCCGGGGGTACGCAGTATTTT,CASSPGGTQYF
TRBV4-1,.,.,TRBJ1-1,TGCGCCAGCAGCCAGTTAGCGGGGGGCGCAGTCACTGAAGCTTTCTTT,CASSQLAGGAVTEAFF
TRBV9,.,.,TRBJ2-3,TGTGCCAGCAGTTTCGGCTACAGCACAGATACGCAGTATTTT,CASSFGYSTDTQYF
TRBV5-8,.,.,TRBJ1-1,TGTGCCAGCAGTTCGGACATCATTGAAGCTTTCTTT,CASSSDIIEAFF
TRBV29-1,once,.,TRBJ2-5,TGCAGCGTTGATAGTGACTTCAACCAAGAGACCCAGTACTTC,CSVDSDFNQETQYF
TRBV5-1,.,TRBD1,TRBJ1-2,TGCGCCAGCAGCTCGGACAGGGGTGTGTATGGCTACACCTTC,CASSSDRGVYGYTF
TRBV9,.,.,TRBJ2-1,TGTGCCAGCAGCCCGATGGGTAGCTACAATGAGCAGTTCTTC,CASSPMGSYNEQFF
TRBV29-1,.,TRBD1,TRBJ1-2,TGCAGCGTTGAAGCATCCCTGGTAGGACAGGGTTTCGGCTACACCTTC,CSVEASLVGQGFGYTF
TRBV11-2,.,.,TRBJ2-7,TGTGCCAGCAGCCTCAGTAACGAGCAGTACTTC,CASSLSNEQYF
TRBV19,.,TRBD1,TRBJ1-5,TGTGCCAGTAGGTTGGGACAGGGGAGTCAGCCCCAGCATTTT,CASRLGQGSQPQHF
TRBV5-1,.,.,TRBJ1-5,TGCGCCAGCAGCTTGGTACCCGATCAGCCCCAGCATTTT,CASSLVPDQPQHF
TRBV13,.,.,TRBJ2-6,TGTGCCAGCAGCTTAAGACAGGTTGCTGGGGCCAACGTCCTGACTTTC,CASSLRQVAGANVLTF
TRBV27,few,TRBD1,TRBJ1-1,TGTGCCAGCAGTTTTCATAAAGGGGGGACAGGGTCTGAAGCTTTCTTT,CASSFHKGGTGSEAFF
TRBV27,.,TRBD1,TRBJ1-1,TGTGCCAGCAGCCAATTAGGGGGCGGACCTGAAGCTTTCTTT,CASSQLGGGPEAFF
TRBV10-3,once,TRBD1,TRBJ2-3,TGTGCCATCAGTGAGGCGGTCAGGGGGATGACAGATACGCAGTATTTT,CAISEAVRGMTDTQYF
TRBV5-6,.,TRBD1,TRBJ2-2,TGTGCCAGCAGCCAAGACAGGGTTTACACCGGGGAGCTGTTTTTT,CASSQDRVYTGELFF
TRBV5-6,once,.,TRBJ2-2,TGTGCCAGCAGCTTCACACCGAACACCGGGGAGCTGTTTTTT,CASSFTPNTGELFF
TRBV9,once,.,TRBJ2-5,TGTGCCAGCAGCGTAGGCAGGGGATGGGAAGAGACCCAGTACTTC,CASSVGRGWEETQYF
TRBV9,few,.,TRBJ2-7,TGTGCCAGCAGCGCGGTGGGGCGGGAGCAGTACTTC,CASSAVGREQYF
TRBV5-1,.,.,TRBJ1-1,TGCGCCAGCAGCTTGGAGGCAGGTTCGATGAACACTGAAGCTTTCTTT,CASSLEAGSMNTEAFF
TRBV19,.,.,TRBJ1-6,TGTGCCACATCAGACAGGCTGAGCTCCTATAATTCACCCCTCCACTTT,CATSDRLSSYNSPLHF
TRBV27,.,.,TRBJ1-2,TGTGCCAGCAGTTTAAGCAGGGTTTCCTATGGCTACACCTTC,CASSLSRVSYGYTF
TRBV7-6,.,.,TRBJ2-5,TGTGCCAGCAGCTGGCAAAACCCTGGGGGCAGCGAGACCCAGTACTTC,CASSWQNPGGSETQYF
TRBV4-3,.,TRBD2,TRBJ2-7,TGCGCCAGCAGCCGGAGGGAGGGCAACGAGCAGTACTTC,CASSRREGNEQYF
TRBV7-9,.,.,TRBJ2-5,TGTGCCAGCAGCTTAGCGAGCTCCCGCGCTAAAGAGACCCAGTACTTC,CASSLASSRAKETQYF
TRBV11-2,.,.,TRBJ2-1,TGTGCCAGCAGCTTAGGTAACAATGAGCAGTTCTTC,CASSLGNNEQFF
TRBV29-1,.,TRBD1,TRBJ1-1,TGCAGCGTTGGACAGGGCCGGACCACTGAAGCTTTCTTT,CSVGQGRTTEAFF
TRBV7-9,.,.,TRBJ1-6,TGTGCCAGCAGCTCCTCCGACCTTCCGGCCAATAATTCACCCCTCCACTTT,CASSSSDLPANNSPLHF
TRBV9,once,.,TRBJ1-5,TGTGCCAGTAGCGGACAGTTCATAGGCAATCAGCCCCAGCATTTT,CASSGQFIGNQPQHF
TRBV7-2,.,TRBD1,TRBJ1-1,TGTGCCAGCAGCCTGACAGGGAGCACTGAAGCTTTCTTT,CASSLTGSTEAFF
TRBV9,.,TRBD2,TRBJ2-3,TGTGCCAGCAGCGTAGGACTAGCGGGAGAAACAGATACGCAGTATTTT,CASSVGLAGETDTQYF
TRBV7-2,.,.,TRBJ2-2,TGTGCCAGCAGCTTAGCGCCACTAACCGGGGAGCTGTTTTTT,CASSLAPLTGELFF
TRBV5-1,.,TRBD2,TRBJ2-5,TGCGCCAGCAGCTTTAGCGGGGGGGTCCAAGAGACCCAGTACTTC,CASSFSGGVQETQYF
TRBV11-2,.,.,TRBJ2-7,TGTGCCAGCAGCTTAGGGGTCAGGGGATACGAGCAGTACTTC,CASSLGVRGYEQYF
TRBV7-9,few,TRBD1,TRBJ1-2,TGTGCCAGCAGCCTGGGACAGGGGGATTATGGCTACACCTTC,CASSLGQGDYGYTF
TRBV13,.,.,TRBJ1-2,TGTGCCAGCAGCTTAGGAGCCGTCTCGGCCCTTCACTATGGCTACACCTTC,CASSLGAVSALHYGYTF
TRBV5-4,.,.,TRBJ2-2,TGTGCCAGCAGCTTGGCCGGTTCGGCAGGAGGGACCGGGGAGCTGTTTTTT,CASSLAGSAGGTGELFF
TRBV5-1,.,TRBD1,TRBJ1-1,TGCGCCAGCAGCTTGCAGGGGGGCACTGAAGCTTTCTTT,CASSLQGGTEAFF
TRBV10-3,.,.,TRBJ1-4,TGTGCCATCAGTGAGTCCGGGACTAATGAAAAACTGTTTTTT,CAISESGTNEKLFF
TRBV5-8,.,.,TRBJ1-2,TGTGCCAGCAGCTTACCAGGTTTTCGGGTCGGTGGCTACACCTTC,CASSLPGFRVGGYTF
TRBV7-3,.,.,TRBJ1-1,TGTGCCAGCAGCTTAACTCCTAACACTGAAGCTTTCTTT,CASSLTPNTEAFF
TRBV9,.,TRBD2,TRBJ2-1,TGTGCCAGCAGCGTAGGTTGGGAGGGGAATGAGCAGTTCTTC,CASSVGWEGNEQFF
TRBV10-2,once,TRBD2,TRBJ2-2,TGCGCCAGCAGTCTAGCGGGGGGGAACACCGGGGAGCTGTTTTTT,CASSLAGGNTGELFF
TRBV6-6,.,.,TRBJ1-6,TGTGCCACCGCCGGGACCTACAATTCACCCCTCCACTTT,CATAGTYNSPLHF
TRBV9,.,.,TRBJ2-1,TGTGCCAGCAGCGTATTGGGGGGGCCCTACAATGAGCAGTTCTTC,CASSVLGGPYNEQFF
TRBV12-5,.,.,TRBJ1-3,TGTGCTAGTGCCCTAGAGCGAACTGGAAACACCATATATTTT,CASALERTGNTIYF
TRBV7-9,.,.,TRBJ2-5,TGTGCCAGCAAAGCCCCCCGGGTGGGGTTGAAGACCCAGTACTTC,CASKAPRVGLKTQYF
TRBV4-3,.,TRBD1,TRBJ2-7,TGCGCCAGCAGCCAAGGGAGGACAGGGTTGTACGAGCAGTACTTC,CASSQGRTGLYEQYF
TRBV6-5,.,.,TRBJ1-5,TGTGCCAGCAGGGGGGCATTTTATCAGCCCCAGCATTTT,CASRGAFYQPQHF
TRBV9,.,.,TRBJ2-2,TGTGCCAGCAGCGATGACAGATCCACCGGGGAGCTGTTTTTT,CASSDDRSTGELFF
TRBV5-1,.,TRBD1,TRBJ2-7,TGCGCCAGCAGCCCGGGATGGGAGACAGGGCTGAACGAGCAGTACTTC,CASSPGWETGLNEQYF